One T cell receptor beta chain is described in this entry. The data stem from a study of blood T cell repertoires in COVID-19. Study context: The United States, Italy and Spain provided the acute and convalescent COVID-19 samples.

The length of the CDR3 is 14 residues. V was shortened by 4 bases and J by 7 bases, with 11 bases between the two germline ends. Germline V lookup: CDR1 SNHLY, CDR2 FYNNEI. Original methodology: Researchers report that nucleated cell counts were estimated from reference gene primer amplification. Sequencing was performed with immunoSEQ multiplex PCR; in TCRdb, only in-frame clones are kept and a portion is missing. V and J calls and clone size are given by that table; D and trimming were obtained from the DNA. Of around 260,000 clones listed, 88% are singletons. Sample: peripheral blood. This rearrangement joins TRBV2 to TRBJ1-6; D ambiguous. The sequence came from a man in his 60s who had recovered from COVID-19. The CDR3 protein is CASSGSPRNSPLHF. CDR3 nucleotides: TGTGCCAGCAGTGGCAGCCCGAGGAATTCACCCCTCCACTTT.